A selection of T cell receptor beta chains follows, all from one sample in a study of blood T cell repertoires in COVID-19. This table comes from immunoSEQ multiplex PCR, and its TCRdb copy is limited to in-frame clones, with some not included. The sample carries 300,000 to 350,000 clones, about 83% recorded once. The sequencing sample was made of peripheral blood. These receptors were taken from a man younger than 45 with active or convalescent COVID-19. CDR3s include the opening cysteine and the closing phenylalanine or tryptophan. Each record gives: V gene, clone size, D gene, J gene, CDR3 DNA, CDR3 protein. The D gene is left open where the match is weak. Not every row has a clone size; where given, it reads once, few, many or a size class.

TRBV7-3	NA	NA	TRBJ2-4	TGTGCCAGCAGCTTACCGGGGATGCAGGGGGAGGACATTCAGTACTTC	CASSLPGMQGEDIQYF
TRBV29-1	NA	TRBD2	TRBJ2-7	TGCAGCGTTGTTGGGACTAGCGGGAGGTACGAGCAGTACTTC	CSVVGTSGRYEQYF
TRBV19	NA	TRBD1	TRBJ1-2	TGTGCCAGTAGTGGGACAGCCTATGGCTACACCTTC	CASSGTAYGYTF
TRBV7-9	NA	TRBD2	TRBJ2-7	TGTGCCAGCACCCTCGGGGGGGACGAGCAGTACTTC	CASTLGGDEQYF
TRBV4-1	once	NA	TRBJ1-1	TGCGCCAGCAGCCAAGAGATTACGGGGGGTGAAGCTTTCTTT	CASSQEITGGEAFF
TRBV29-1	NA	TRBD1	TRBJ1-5	TGCAGCGTTCGACAGGGAGCGATGGGTCAGCCCCAGCATTTT	CSVRQGAMGQPQHF
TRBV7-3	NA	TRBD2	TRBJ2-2	TGTGCCAGCAGCTTAGCTAGCGGGGAATACACCGGGGAGCTGTTTTTT	CASSLASGEYTGELFF
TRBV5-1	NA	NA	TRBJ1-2	TGCGCCAGCAGCTTAACATCAGGGGAGAGCTACACCTTC	CASSLTSGESYTF
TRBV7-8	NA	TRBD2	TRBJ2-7	TGTGCCAGCAGCTTAAGGGCGGGAGGCCGCGGGGGCTACGAGCAGTACTTC	CASSLRAGGRGGYEQYF
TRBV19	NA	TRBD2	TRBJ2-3	TGTGCCAGTAGACGGACTTCGCGGGAGAACGCAGATACGCAGTATTTT	CASRRTSRENADTQYF
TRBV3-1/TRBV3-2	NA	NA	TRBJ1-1	TGTGCCAGCGCCTACAGGGAGAACACTGAAGCTTTCTTT	CASAYRENTEAFF
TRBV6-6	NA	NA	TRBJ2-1	TGTGCCAGCGGTGGGGGGAGCCTATACAATGAGCAGTTCTTC	CASGGGSLYNEQFF
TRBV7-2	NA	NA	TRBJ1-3	TGTGCCAGCAGCTTGATGCGAGTCTCTGGAAACACCATATATTTT	CASSLMRVSGNTIYF
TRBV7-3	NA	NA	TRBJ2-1	TGTGCCAGCAGCCGGGACTCCTTTTCCAATGAGCAGTTCTTC	CASSRDSFSNEQFF
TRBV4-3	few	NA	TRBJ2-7	TGCGCCAGCAGCCAAGATGCTAGCGCACACTACGAGCAGTACTTC	CASSQDASAHYEQYF
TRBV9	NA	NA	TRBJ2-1	TGTGCCAGCAGCGCCCGTGTAAACAATGAGCAGTTCTTC	CASSARVNNEQFF
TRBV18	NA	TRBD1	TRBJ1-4	TGTGCCAGCTCACCAGGGACAGGGGGCGATGAAAAACTGTTTTTT	CASSPGTGGDEKLFF
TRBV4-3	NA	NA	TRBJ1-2	TGCGCCAGCAGCGATACACGGGGCTATGGCTACACCTTC	CASSDTRGYGYTF
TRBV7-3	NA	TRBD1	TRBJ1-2	TGTGCCAGCAGTTCAAGTAGGAACAGGGGGCACTATGGCTACACCTTC	CASSSSRNRGHYGYTF
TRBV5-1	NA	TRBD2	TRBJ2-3	TGCGCCAGCAGCCTGGAGGGGACTAGCGGGGGGGATACGCAGTATTTT	CASSLEGTSGGDTQYF
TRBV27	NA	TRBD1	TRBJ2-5	TGTGCCACCGGATTCGGACAGGGTTGGGAGACCCAGTACTTC	CATGFGQGWETQYF
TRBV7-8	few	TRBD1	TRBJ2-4	TGTGCCAGCAGCGGGCAGGGGGAGTGGTACATTCAGTACTTC	CASSGQGEWYIQYF
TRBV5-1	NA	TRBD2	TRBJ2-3	TGCGCCAGCAGCCCCCAGGGTAGCGGGACCATAGGTACGCAGTATTTT	CASSPQGSGTIGTQYF
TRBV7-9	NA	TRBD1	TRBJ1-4	TGTGCCAGCAGCCTCCGAGGCAGGGGGCACGAAAAACTGTTTTTT	CASSLRGRGHEKLFF
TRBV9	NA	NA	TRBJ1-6	TGTGCCAGCAGCGTGGGGGGGAATAATTCACCCCTCCACTTT	CASSVGGNNSPLHF
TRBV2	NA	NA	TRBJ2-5	TGTGCCAGCAGGCCGAGCGGTACAGAAGAGACCCAGTACTTC	CASRPSGTEETQYF
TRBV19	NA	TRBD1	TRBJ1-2	TGTGCCGGCCAGGGGGCGTTCACCTTC	CAGQGAFTF
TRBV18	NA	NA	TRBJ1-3	TGTGCCAGCTCACCACGAGGCTATGGAAACACCATATATTTT	CASSPRGYGNTIYF
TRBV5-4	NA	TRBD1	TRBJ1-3	TGTGCCAGCAGCCGGACAGGGGAGGGGAACACCATATATTTT	CASSRTGEGNTIYF
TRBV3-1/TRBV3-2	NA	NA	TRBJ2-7	TGTGCCAGCAGCCTGTGGGGCGCACCCTACGAGCAGTACTTC	CASSLWGAPYEQYF
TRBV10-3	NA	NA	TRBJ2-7	TGTGCCATCAGTGACCGGGGAGTGGGCTACGAGCAGTACTTC	CAISDRGVGYEQYF
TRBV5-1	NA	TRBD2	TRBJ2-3	TGCGCCAGCAGCCCGGTAGGACTAGCGGGTGCAGATACGCAGTATTTT	CASSPVGLAGADTQYF
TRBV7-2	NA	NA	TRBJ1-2	TGTGCCAGCAGCTTTCGGGACCGGACTAGCAACTATGGCTACACCTTC	CASSFRDRTSNYGYTF
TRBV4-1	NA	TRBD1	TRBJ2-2	TGCGCCAGCAGCCGTGTGCAGGGGGTGATTACAATGAACACCGGGGAGCTGTTTTTT	CASSRVQGVITMNTGELFF
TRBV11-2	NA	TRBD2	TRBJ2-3	TGTGCCAGCAGCTTGGCGGGACTAGCGTTGACAGATACGCAGTATTTT	CASSLAGLALTDTQYF
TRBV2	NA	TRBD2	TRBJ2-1	TGTGCCAGCAGATCTGCGGGAGGGTACAATGAGCAGTTCTTC	CASRSAGGYNEQFF
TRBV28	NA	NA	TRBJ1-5	TGTGCCAGCAACGAGGAGAATCAGCCCCAGCATTTT	CASNEENQPQHF
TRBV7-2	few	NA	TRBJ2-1	TGTGCCAGCAGCTTAGCACGCGATCCCTACAATGAGCAGTTCTTC	CASSLARDPYNEQFF
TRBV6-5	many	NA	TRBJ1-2	TGTGCCAGCAGTCAGGGTTCGAATGGCTACACCTTC	CASSQGSNGYTF
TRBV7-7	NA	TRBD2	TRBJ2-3	TGTGCCAGCAGCCTGGGACTAGCGGGAGGGCCAGATACGCAGTATTTT	CASSLGLAGGPDTQYF
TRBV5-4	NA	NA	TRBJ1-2	TGTGCCAGCAGGGGGGGGCACCGGGACCCCAAAGGGGGCTATGGCTACACCTTC	CASRGGHRDPKGGYGYTF
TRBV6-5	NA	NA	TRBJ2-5	TGTGCCAGCAGAGAGGACAGAGCTAAAGATGAGACCCAGTACTTC	CASREDRAKDETQYF
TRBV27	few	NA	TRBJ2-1	TGTGCCAGCAGTTTATTAATCCCTGGAGGGTTCGATGAGCAGTTCTTC	CASSLLIPGGFDEQFF
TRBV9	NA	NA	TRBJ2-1	TGTGCCAGCAGCGGACCGGGACACCCCTACAATGAGCAGTTCTTC	CASSGPGHPYNEQFF
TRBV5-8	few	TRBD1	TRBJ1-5	TGTGCCAGCAGTTCCGGGACAGGGGACCATAGCAATCAGCCCCAGCATTTT	CASSSGTGDHSNQPQHF
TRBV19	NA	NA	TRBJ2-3	TGTGCCAGTACCCACGTCTTCACAGGCACAGATACGCAGTATTTT	CASTHVFTGTDTQYF
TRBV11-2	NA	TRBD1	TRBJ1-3	TGTGCCAGCAGCTTAGGCCGCGGGACAGGAAACTCTGGAAACACCATATATTTT	CASSLGRGTGNSGNTIYF
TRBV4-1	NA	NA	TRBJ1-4	TGCGCCAGCAGCCAAGGCGGGGCGGGTAATGAAAAACTGTTTTTT	CASSQGGAGNEKLFF
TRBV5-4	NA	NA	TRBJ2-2	TGTGCCAGCAGCTTTCCCGACAGCGCCGGGGAGCTGTTTTTT	CASSFPDSAGELFF
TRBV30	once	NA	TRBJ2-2	TGTGCCTGGGAACCTCCAGGGTCCGGGGAGCTGTTTTTT	CAWEPPGSGELFF
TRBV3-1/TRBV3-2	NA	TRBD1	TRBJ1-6	TGTGCCAGCAGCCAGAGGACAGGGACGTCACCCCTCCACTTT	CASSQRTGTSPLHF
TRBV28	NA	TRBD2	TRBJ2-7	TGTGCCAGCAGGGGAGGGCTAGTGGGAAACAAAAAGAGCGCGGACCGAGTTGTTTGGTACGAGCAGTACTTC	CASRGGLVGNKKSADRVVWYEQYF
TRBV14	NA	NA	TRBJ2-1	TGTGCCAGCAGCCAAGGGAGCTACAATGAGCAGTTCTTC	CASSQGSYNEQFF